This T cell receptor (beta chain) was recorded in a study of cytomegalovirus exposure and HLA in healthy donors. Study background: According to later analysis, the same platform produced the 120 or so validation and about 700 first-cohort repertoires. General observations from the study: Across donors, most TCRs were seen rarely, yet some public ones were widespread.

A remark on this clone: The antigen is unknown.

Here immunoSEQ multiplex PCR was the method, and the copy in TCRdb shows in-frame clones only, minus some. Among 120,000 or so clones listed, 89% were seen once. Germline CDR1 MGHRA, CDR2 YSYEKL. V was shortened by 0 bases and J by 3 bases, with 9 bases between the two germline ends. The CDR3 consists of 16 residues. This TCR derives from a woman aged 18-29 years in good health and CMV-seronegative. V gene TRBV4-1 combines with J gene TRBJ1-6, with a tentative D call TRBD1 (5 bases). Sample: PBMCs. The CDR3 region is CASSQEIGGYNSPLHF. In DNA form, the CDR3 reads TGCGCCAGCAGCCAAGAGATCGGGGGCTATAATTCACCCCTCCACTTT.